The T cell receptor (beta chain) under discussion was sequenced for a study of cytomegalovirus exposure and HLA in healthy donors. PCR involved 60 Vbeta and 13 Jbeta primers. Assay: immunoSEQ multiplex PCR; the TCRdb copy retains only in-frame clones and omits some. The sample holds about 89,000 clones, less than 65% seen once. Germline V gene data show CDR1 as SGHTA and CDR2 as FQGNSA. CDR3 size: 16 residues. Trimming took 4 bases from V and 2 from J, leaving 17 bases between them. This clone was counted only a few times. Its antigen is still unknown. Study-level results: Among the CMV-associated chains, a few were confirmed in vitro as specific for CMV antigens.

The sample comprised PBMCs. The gene calls are TRBV7-2 and TRBJ1-2; D gene ambiguous. The TCR originated in a woman aged 30 to 39 in good health and CMV-seronegative. CDR3 DNA: TGTGCCAGCAGCTCACCGTGGAGGAAGCGGAACTATGGCTACACCTTC. Amino acids: CASSSPWRKRNYGYTF.